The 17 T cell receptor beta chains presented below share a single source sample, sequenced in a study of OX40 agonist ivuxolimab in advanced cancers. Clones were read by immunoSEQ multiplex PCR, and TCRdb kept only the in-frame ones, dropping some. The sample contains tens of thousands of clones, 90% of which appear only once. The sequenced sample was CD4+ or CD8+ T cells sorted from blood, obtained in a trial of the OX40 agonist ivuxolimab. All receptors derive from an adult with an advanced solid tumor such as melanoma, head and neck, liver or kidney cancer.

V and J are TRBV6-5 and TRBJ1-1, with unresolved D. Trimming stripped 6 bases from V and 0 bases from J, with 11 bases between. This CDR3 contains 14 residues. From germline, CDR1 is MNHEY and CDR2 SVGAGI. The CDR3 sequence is CASRSGFMNTEAFF. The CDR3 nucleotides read TGTGCCAGCAGATCCGGATTCATGAACACTGAAGCTTTCTTT.

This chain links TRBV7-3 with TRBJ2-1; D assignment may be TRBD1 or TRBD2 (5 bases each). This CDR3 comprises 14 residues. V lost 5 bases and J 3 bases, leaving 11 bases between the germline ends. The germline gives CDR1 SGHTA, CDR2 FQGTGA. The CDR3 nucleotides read TGTGCCAGCAGCCGCGAGGGGATCTACAATGAGCAGTTCTTC. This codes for CASSREGIYNEQFF.

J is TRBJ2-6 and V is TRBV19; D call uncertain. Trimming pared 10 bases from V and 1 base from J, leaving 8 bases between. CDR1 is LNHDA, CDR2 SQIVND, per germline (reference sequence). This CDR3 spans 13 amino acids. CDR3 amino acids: CATTESGANVLTF. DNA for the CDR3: TGTGCCACCACAGAATCTGGGGCCAACGTCCTGACTTTC.

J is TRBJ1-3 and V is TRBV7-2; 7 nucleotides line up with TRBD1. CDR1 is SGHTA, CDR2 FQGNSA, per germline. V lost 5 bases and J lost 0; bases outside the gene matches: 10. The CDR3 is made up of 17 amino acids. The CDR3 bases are TGTGCCAGCAGCCCTATCTCGGGACAGATCTCTGGAAACACCATATATTTT. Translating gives CASSPISGQISGNTIYF.

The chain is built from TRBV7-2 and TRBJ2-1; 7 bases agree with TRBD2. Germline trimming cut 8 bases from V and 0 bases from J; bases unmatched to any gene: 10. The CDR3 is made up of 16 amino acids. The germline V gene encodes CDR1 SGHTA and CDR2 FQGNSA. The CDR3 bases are TGTGCCAGCCAGGGAGCGGGGCCGGGCTCCTACAATGAGCAGTTCTTC. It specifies CASQGAGPGSYNEQFF.

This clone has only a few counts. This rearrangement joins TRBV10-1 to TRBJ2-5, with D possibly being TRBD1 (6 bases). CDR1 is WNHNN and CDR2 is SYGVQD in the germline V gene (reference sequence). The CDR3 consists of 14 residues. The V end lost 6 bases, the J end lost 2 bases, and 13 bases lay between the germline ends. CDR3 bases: TGCGCCAGCAGAGCCGCAGGGGAACAAGAGACCCAGTACTTC. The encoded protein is CASRAAGEQETQYF.

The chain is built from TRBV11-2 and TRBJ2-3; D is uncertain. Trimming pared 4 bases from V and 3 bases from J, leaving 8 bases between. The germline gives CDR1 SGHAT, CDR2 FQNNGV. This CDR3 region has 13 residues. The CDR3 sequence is CASSSHLTDTQYF. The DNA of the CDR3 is TGTGCCAGCAGCTCCCACCTTACAGATACGCAGTATTTT.

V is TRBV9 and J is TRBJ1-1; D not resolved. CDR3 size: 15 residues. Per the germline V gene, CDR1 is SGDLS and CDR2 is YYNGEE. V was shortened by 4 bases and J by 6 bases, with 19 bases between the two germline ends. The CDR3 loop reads CASSPGVLGLAEAFF. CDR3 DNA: TGTGCCAGCAGCCCCGGAGTCCTCGGTCTAGCTGAAGCTTTCTTT.

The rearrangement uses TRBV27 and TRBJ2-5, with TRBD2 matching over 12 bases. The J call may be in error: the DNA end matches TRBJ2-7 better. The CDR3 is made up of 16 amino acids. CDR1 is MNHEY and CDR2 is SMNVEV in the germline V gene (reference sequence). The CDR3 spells CASSSRLAGALYEQYF. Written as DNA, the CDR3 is TGTGCCAGCAGTTCCCGACTAGCGGGGGCACTATACGAGCAGTACTTC.

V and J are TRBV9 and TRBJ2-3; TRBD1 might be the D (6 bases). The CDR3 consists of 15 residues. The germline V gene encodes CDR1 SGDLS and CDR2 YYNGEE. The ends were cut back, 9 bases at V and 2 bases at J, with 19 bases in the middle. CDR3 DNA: TGTGCCACCCTGGGGCTTGGACAGTACACAGATACGCAGTATTTT. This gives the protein CATLGLGQYTDTQYF.

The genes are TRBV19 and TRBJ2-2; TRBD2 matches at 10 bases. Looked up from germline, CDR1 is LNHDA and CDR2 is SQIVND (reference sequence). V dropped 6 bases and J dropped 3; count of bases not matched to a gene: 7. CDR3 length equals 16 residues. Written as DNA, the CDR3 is TGTGCCAGTAGGATCGGGACTAGCGTTTACACCGGGGAGCTGTTTTTT. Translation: CASRIGTSVYTGELFF.

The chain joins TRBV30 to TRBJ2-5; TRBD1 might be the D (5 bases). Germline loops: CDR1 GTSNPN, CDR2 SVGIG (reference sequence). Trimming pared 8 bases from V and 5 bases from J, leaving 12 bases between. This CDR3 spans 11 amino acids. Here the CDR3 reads CALGQGETQYF. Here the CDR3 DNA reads TGTGCCCTGGGGCAGGGTGAGACCCAGTACTTC.

CDR3 sequence: CASSPQTSGSNEQFF. CDR3 in DNA: TGTGCCAGCAGTCCTCAGACTAGCGGGAGTAATGAGCAGTTCTTC. The chain joins TRBV27 to TRBJ2-1; 12 positions agree with TRBD2. The CDR3 covers 15 residues. Germline V gene lookup returns CDR1 MNHEY and CDR2 SMNVEV (reference sequence). V was clipped by 5 bases and J by 7 bases; unmatched bases: 6.

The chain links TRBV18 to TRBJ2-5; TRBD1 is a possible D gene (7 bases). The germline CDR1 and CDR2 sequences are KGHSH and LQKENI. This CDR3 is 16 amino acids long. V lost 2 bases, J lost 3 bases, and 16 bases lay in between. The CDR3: CASSPLGQREEETQYF. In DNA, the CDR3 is TGTGCCAGCTCACCATTGGGACAGAGGGAGGAAGAGACCCAGTACTTC. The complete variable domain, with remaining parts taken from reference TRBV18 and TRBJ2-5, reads NAGVMQNPRHLVRRRGQEARLRCSPMKGHSHVYWYRQLPEEGLKFMVYLQKENIIDESGMPKERFSAEFPKEGPSILRIQQVVRGDSAAYFCASSPLGQREEETQYFGPGTRLLVL.

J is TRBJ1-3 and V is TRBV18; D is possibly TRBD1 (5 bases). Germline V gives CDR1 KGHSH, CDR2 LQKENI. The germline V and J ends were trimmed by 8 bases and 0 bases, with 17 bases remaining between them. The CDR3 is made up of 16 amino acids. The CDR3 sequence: CASDEPGQFSGNTIYF. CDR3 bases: TGTGCCAGCGACGAACCAGGGCAGTTCTCTGGAAACACCATATATTTT.

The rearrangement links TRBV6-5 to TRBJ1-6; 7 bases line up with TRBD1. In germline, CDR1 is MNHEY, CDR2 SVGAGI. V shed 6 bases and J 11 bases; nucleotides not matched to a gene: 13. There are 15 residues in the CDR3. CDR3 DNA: TGTGCCAGCAGCAGGTCGACAGGGAGTATTACACCCCTCCACTTT. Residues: CASSRSTGSITPLHF.

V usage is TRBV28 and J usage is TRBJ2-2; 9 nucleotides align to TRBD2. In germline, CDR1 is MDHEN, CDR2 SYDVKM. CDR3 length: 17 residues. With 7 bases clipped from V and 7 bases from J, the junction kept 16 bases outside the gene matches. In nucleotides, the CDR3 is TGTGCCAGCATCCAAGGGGCGGGAGGGCCCGGGGACGGGGAGCTGTTTTTT. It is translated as CASIQGAGGPGDGELFF.